This T cell receptor beta chain was sequenced for a study of identical twins. Turning to this clonotype: Antigen: not known.

Germline CDR1 reads SQVTM; CDR2 reads ANQGSEA. This CDR3 is 21 amino acids long. V trimming: 0 bases; J trimming: 1 base; junction bases outside the gene matches: 17. TCRdb reprocessed the 5' RACE reads with MiXCR, giving one entry per CDR3 protein. In the table there are roughly 770,000 distinct CDR3 sequences, roughly 18% of which are singletons. General study results and limits: There were fewer insertions in abundant cord blood beta clonotypes, but memory repertoires showed no such pattern.

These data also featured in a second study, about T cells expressing NK-cell markers.

The V call is TRBV29-1, the J call TRBJ2-6; 8 bases are shared with TRBD1. This clonotype originated in a woman younger than 30 in good health. What was sequenced was PBMCs. The CDR3: CSVEDRVSKQGGISGANVLTF. The CDR3 DNA is TGCAGCGTTGAAGATAGAGTCAGTAAACAGGGGGGAATTTCTGGGGCCAACGTCCTGACTTTC. Full variable domain (rest looked up from reference TRBV29-1 and TRBJ2-6): SAVISQKPSRDICQRGTSLTIQCQVDSQVTMMFWYRQQPGQSLTLIATANQGSEATYESGFVIDKFPISRPNLTFSTLTVSNMSPEDSSIYLCSVEDRVSKQGGISGANVLTFGAGSRLTVL.